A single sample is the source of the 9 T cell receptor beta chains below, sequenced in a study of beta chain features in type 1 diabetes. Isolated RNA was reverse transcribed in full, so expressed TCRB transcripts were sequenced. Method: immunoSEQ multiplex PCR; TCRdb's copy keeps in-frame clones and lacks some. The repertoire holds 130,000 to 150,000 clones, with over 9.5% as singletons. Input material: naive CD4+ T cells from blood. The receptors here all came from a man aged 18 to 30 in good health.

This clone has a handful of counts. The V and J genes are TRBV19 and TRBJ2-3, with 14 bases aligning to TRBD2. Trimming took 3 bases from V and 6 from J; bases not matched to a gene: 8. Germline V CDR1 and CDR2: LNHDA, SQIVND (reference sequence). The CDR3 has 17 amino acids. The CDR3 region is CASSIRRLAGGPDTQYF. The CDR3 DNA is TGTGCCAGTAGTATTCGGCGACTAGCGGGGGGGCCCGATACGCAGTATTTT.

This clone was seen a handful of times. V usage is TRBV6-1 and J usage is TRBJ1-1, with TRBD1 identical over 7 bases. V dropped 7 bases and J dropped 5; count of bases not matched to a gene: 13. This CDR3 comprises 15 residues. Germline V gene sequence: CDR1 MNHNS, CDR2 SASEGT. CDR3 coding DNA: TGTGCCAGCATTGACCGACAGGGTGGTTGGACTGAAGCTTTCTTT. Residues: CASIDRQGGWTEAFF.

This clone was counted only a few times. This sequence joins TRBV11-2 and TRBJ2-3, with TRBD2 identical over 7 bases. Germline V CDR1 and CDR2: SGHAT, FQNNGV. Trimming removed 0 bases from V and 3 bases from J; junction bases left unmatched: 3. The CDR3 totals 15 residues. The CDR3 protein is CASSLDSGRTDTQYF. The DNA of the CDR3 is TGTGCCAGCAGCTTAGATTCCGGGAGGACAGATACGCAGTATTTT.

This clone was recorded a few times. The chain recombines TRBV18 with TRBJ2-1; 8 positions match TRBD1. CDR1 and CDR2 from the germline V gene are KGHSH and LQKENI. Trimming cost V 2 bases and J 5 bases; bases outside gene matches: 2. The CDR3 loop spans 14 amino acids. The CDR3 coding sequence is TGTGCCAGCTCACCAATGACAGGGGACAATGAGCAGTTCTTC. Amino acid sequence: CASSPMTGDNEQFF.

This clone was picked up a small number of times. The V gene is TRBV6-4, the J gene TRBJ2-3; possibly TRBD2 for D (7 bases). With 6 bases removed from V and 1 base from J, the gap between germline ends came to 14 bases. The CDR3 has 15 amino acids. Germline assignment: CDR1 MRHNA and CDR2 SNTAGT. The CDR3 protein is CASSQMGGRTDTQYF. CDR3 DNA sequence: TGTGCCAGCAGCCAAATGGGGGGGCGCACAGATACGCAGTATTTT.

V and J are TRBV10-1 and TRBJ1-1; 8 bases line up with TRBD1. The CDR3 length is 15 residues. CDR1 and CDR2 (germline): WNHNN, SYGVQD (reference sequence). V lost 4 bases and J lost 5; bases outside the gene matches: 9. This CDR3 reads CASSAGQGVRTEAFF. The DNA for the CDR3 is TGCGCCAGCAGTGCCGGACAGGGTGTCAGAACTGAAGCTTTCTTT.

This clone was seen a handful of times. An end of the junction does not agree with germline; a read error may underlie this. CDR3 in amino acids: CASRIAGGPWNEQFF. Written as DNA, the CDR3 is TGTGCCAGTAGGATAGCGGGGGGGCCATGGAATGAGCAGTTCTTC. The gene calls are TRBV19 and TRBJ2-1; 11 nucleotides match TRBD2. The CDR3 totals 15 residues. Germline CDR1 reads LNHDA; CDR2 reads SQIVND (reference sequence).

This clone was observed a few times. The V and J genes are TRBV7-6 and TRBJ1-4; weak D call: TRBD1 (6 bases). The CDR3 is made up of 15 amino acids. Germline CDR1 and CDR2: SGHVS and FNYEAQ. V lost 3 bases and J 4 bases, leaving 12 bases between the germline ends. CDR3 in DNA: TGTGCCAGCAGCTTTGTGGGGGCGGTTAATGAAAAACTGTTTTTT. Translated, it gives CASSFVGAVNEKLFF.

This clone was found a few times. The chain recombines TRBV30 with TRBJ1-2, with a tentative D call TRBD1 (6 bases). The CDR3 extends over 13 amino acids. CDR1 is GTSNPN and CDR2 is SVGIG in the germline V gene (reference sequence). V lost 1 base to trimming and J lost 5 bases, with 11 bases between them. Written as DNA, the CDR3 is TGTGCCTGGAGTGCCGGGACATCTTATGGCTACACCTTC. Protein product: CAWSAGTSYGYTF.